The T cell receptor (beta chain) described here comes from a study of T cell repertoires in cytomegalovirus infection. Notes on the study in general: The response measured ex vivo was dominated by TCR beta clonotypes (HLA-C-restricted and CMV-specific). Public TCR beta family frequency separated CMV-and-HLA carriers, including in an independent cohort.

There are a few counts of this clonotype. The antigen is not known. TCRdb used MiXCR to reprocess the reads, holding one entry per CDR3 protein. The data show approximately 750,000 distinct CDR3 sequences, with approximately 40% seen just once and roughly 2.8% held by the top ten. The CDR3 totals 16 residues. The germline CDR1 and CDR2 sequences are MGHRA and YSYEKL. Trimming removed 1 base from V and 4 bases from J; junction bases left unmatched: 7. The source is a human donor in good health (CMV status not recorded). Some clones in this sample may be carry-over from other donors' samples. The chain joins TRBV4-1 to TRBJ1-5, with 7 bases matching TRBD1. Sequencing was done on a sample of PBMCs. The CDR3 protein is CASSQVLTGRNQPQHF. In DNA, the CDR3 is TGCGCCAGCAGCCAAGTGCTGACAGGGCGTAATCAGCCCCAGCATTTT.